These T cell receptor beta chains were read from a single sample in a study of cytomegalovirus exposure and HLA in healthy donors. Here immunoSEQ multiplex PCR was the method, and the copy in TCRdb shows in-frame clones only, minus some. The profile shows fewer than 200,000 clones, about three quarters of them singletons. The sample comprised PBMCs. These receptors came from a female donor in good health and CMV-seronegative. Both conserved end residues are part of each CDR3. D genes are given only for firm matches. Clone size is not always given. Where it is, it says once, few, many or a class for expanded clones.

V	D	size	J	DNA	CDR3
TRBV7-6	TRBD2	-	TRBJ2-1	TGTGCCAGCAGTTGGACTAGCGGGGCCTTGACTAATGAGCAGTTCTTC	CASSWTSGALTNEQFF
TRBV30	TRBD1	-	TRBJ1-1	TGTGCCTGGTCACCGGGACAGGGGGCGCGCACTGAAGCTTTCTTT	CAWSPGQGARTEAFF
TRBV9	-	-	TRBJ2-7	TGTGCCAGCAGCCCCCCCACCGCCAGCTACGAGCAGTACTTC	CASSPPTASYEQYF
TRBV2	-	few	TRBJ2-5	TGTGCCAGCAGTGGATGGCGGGAGACCCAGTACTTC	CASSGWRETQYF
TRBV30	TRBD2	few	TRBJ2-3	TGTGCCTGGAGTCACCCTGGACTAGCGGGGGACACAGATACGCAGTATTTT	CAWSHPGLAGDTDTQYF
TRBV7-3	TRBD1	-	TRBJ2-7	TGTGCCAGCAGCTTAAACAGGGGCGGCGAGCAGTACTTC	CASSLNRGGEQYF
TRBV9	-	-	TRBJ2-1	TGTGCCAGCAGCGTAGCGGGTCCAGATCACAATGAGCAGTTCTTC	CASSVAGPDHNEQFF
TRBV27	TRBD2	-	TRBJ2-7	TGTGCCAGCAGTCCCCTAGGAGGGAGGGCCTACGAGCAGTACTTC	CASSPLGGRAYEQYF
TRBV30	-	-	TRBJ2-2	TGTGCCTGGAGTGTGGGCGGGACCAACACCGGGGAGCTGTTTTTT	CAWSVGGTNTGELFF
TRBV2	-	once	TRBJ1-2	TGTGCCAGCAATCCCGAAGTCGGTGGCTACACCTTC	CASNPEVGGYTF
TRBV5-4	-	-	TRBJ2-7	TGTGCCAGCAGTCCGTCGGAGGGTACTTACTACGAGCAGTACTTC	CASSPSEGTYYEQYF
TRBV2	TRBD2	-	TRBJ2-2	TGTGCCAGCAGTGAACGACTAGCGGGAGCCGGCGGGGAGCTGTTTTTT	CASSERLAGAGGELFF
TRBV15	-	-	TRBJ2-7	TGTGCCACCAGCAGATCTCTCGGGACTCCTACCTACGAGCAGTACTTC	CATSRSLGTPTYEQYF
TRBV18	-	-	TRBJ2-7	TGTGCCAGCTCACCAGAGGGCCTACAGCAGTACTTC	CASSPEGLQQYF
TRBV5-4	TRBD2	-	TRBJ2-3	TGTGCCAGCAGTGCAAGCGGGGGGCCCCTAGCGAATACGCAGTATTTT	CASSASGGPLANTQYF
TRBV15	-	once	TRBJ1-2	TGTGCCACCAGCAGAGATCCCCTGCAGGCTTATGGCTACACCTTC	CATSRDPLQAYGYTF
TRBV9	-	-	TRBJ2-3	TGTGCCAGCAGCGTAGATTTTGCGGGGGCCGCATACGTTGGGCAGTATTTT	CASSVDFAGAAYVGQYF
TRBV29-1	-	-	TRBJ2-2	TGCAGCGTTGGGTTAGGGGGGGAGGGCAGGTCCGGGGAGCTGTTTTTT	CSVGLGGEGRSGELFF
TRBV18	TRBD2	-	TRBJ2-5	TGTGCCAGCTCTCTCGGCGGGGGGATTGAGACCCAGTACTTC	CASSLGGGIETQYF
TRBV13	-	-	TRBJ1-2	TGTGCCAGCAGCCTCCAGAGGTATGGCTACACCTTC	CASSLQRYGYTF
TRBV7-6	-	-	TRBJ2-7	TGTGCCAGCAGCTGGGGCGGCTCCTACGAGCAGTACTTC	CASSWGGSYEQYF
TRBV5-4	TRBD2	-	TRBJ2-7	TGTGCCAGCAGCTTGGGACTAGCGGGGAGCCTCTCCTACGAGCAGTACTTC	CASSLGLAGSLSYEQYF
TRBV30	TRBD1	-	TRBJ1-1	TGTGCCTGGGGCAGGGGGCGAATCACTGAAGCTTTCTTT	CAWGRGRITEAFF
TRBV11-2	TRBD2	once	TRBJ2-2	TGTGCCAGCAGCCGCGGGGGGGCGGACACCGGGGAGCTGTTTTTT	CASSRGGADTGELFF
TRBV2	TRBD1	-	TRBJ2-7	TGTGCCAGCGTTGAAGACAGGGGGCTTATATCCTACGAGCAGTACTTC	CASVEDRGLISYEQYF
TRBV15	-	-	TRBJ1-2	TGTGCCACCAGCGCGACAGGAGAGACTGGCTACACCTTC	CATSATGETGYTF
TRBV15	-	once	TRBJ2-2	TGTGCCACCAGCAGTCCCTTTGAGACCGGGGAGCTGTTTTTT	CATSSPFETGELFF
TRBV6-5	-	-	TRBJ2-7	TGTGCCAGCAGTTTGTATCACGGTCCCTACGAGCAGTACTTC	CASSLYHGPYEQYF
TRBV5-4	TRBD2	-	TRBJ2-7	TGTGCCAGCAGCAACGGACTAGCGGGAGCCTCCGAGCAGTACTTC	CASSNGLAGASEQYF
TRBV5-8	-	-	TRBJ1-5	TGTGCCAGCAGCTCAATAACAGGGAATGATCAGCCCCAGCATTTT	CASSSITGNDQPQHF
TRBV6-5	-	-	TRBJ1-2	TGTGCCAGCAGGACCCTCGGGACACACGGCTACACCTTC	CASRTLGTHGYTF
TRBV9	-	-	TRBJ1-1	TGTGCCAGCGGCCGGGGTAGGAACACTGAAGCTTTCTTT	CASGRGRNTEAFF
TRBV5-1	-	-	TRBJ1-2	TGCGCCAGCAGCTTGGTAGTCGGTTCTAACTATGGCTACACCTTC	CASSLVVGSNYGYTF
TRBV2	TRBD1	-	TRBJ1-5	TGTGCCAGCCATGGGACAGGGCTACCTAATCAGCCCCAGCATTTT	CASHGTGLPNQPQHF
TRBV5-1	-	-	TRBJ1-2	TGCGCCAGCAGTTGGGTCGGGTATGGCTACACCTTC	CASSWVGYGYTF
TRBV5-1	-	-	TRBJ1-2	TGCGCCAGCAGCTTGGAACAGGGCGGGAACTATGGCTACACCTTC	CASSLEQGGNYGYTF
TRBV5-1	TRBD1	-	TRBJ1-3	TGCGCCAGCAGCTCGAGACAGGGGGCCTCTGGAAACACCATATATTTT	CASSSRQGASGNTIYF
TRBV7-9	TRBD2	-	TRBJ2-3	TGTTCCAGCAGCTCTCCCGGGGGTAGCGGGAGGGCCCTCCTTAATACGCAGTATTTT	CSSSSPGGSGRALLNTQYF
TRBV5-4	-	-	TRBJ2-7	TGTGCCAGCAGCTCTTCAGCGGGCGCCTACGAGCAGTACTTC	CASSSSAGAYEQYF
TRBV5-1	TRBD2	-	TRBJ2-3	TGCGCCAGCAGCTTCGGGACTAGCGGTAGCACAGATACGCAGTATTTT	CASSFGTSGSTDTQYF
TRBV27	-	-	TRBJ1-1	TGTGCCAGCAGTTTTCGAGGGGGGAACACTGAAGCTTTCTTT	CASSFRGGNTEAFF
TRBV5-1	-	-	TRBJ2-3	TGCGCCAGCAGCGGGGAGTTTGGCCTCACAGATACGCAGTATTTT	CASSGEFGLTDTQYF
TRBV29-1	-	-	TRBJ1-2	TGCAGCGTTGAAGATCGTAGACAGACATCCTATGGCTACACCTTC	CSVEDRRQTSYGYTF
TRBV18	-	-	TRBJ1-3	TGTGCCAGCTCACCATCGGGGGGGGCTTCTGGAAACACCATATATTTT	CASSPSGGASGNTIYF
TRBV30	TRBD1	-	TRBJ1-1	TGTGCCTGGAGTGCCGGACAGGGGAGGACTGAAGCTTTCTTT	CAWSAGQGRTEAFF
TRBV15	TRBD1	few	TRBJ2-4	TGTGCCACCAGCACCGGGACAGGGAGAACCAAAAACATTCAGTACTTC	CATSTGTGRTKNIQYF
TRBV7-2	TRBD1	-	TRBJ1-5	TGTGCCAGCAGCCCAGGACAGGGAGGGACCAATCAGCCCCAGCATTTT	CASSPGQGGTNQPQHF
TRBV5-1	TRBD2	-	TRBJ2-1	TGCGCCAGCAGCTTGGGGACTAGCGGGGACCAGCAGTTCTTC	CASSLGTSGDQQFF
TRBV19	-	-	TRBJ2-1	TGTGCCAACACACAGGGAGCCCCCGACTACAATGAGCAGTTCTTC	CANTQGAPDYNEQFF
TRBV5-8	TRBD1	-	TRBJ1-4	TGTGCCAGCAGCCGACAGGGATTGGGAAAACTGTTTTTT	CASSRQGLGKLFF
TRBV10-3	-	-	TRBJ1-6	TGTGCCATCAGTGAGTCAACACCGGGGAATTGGCTAAATTCACCCCTCCACTTT	CAISESTPGNWLNSPLHF
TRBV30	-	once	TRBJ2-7	TGTGCCTGGAGTGATAGCGGCTACGAGCAGTACTTC	CAWSDSGYEQYF
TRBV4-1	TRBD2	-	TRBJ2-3	TGCGCCAGCGGGCGGGAGTTAGATACGCAGTATTTT	CASGRELDTQYF
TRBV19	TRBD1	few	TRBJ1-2	TGTGCCAGTAGTCAGGACAGGGGTTACGACATAAGCTATGGCTACACCTTC	CASSQDRGYDISYGYTF
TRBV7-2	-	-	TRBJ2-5	TGTGCCAGCAGCTTAGCCCGGGCTAGCGAAGAGACCCAGTACTTC	CASSLARASEETQYF
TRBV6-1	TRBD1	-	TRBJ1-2	TGTGCCAGCAGTGAAGCTCGATTGCAGGGGGCTTGGTATGGCTACACCTTC	CASSEARLQGAWYGYTF
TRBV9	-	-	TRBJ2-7	TGTGCCAGCAGCTTTACAGGGGAGGAAGGCTACGAGCAGTACTTC	CASSFTGEEGYEQYF
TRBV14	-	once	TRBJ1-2	TGTGCCAGCAGCCGGGACACCCTCTATGGCTACACCTTC	CASSRDTLYGYTF
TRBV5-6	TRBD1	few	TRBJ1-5	TGTGCCAGCAGCCCGACAGGGATGAATCAGCCCCAGCATTTT	CASSPTGMNQPQHF
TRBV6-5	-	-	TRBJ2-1	TGTGCCAGCAGTTACCGGGACATCTCCTACAATGAGCAGTTCTTC	CASSYRDISYNEQFF